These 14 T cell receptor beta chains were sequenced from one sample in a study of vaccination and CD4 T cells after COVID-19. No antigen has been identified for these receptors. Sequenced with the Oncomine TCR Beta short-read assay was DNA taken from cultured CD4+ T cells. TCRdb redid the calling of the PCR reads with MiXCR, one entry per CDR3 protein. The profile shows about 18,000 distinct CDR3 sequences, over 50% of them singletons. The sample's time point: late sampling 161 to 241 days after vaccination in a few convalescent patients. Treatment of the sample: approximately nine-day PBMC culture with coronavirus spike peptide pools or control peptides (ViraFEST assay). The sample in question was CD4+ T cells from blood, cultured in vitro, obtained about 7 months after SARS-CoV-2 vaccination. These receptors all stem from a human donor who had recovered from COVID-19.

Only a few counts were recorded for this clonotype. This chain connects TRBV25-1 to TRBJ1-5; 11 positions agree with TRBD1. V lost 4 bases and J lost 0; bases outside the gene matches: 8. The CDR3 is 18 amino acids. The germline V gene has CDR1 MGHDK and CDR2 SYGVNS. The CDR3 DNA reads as TGTGCCAGCAGTGGGGGGACAGGGGGAAAGGGTAGCAATCAGCCCCAGCATTTT. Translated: CASSGGTGGKGSNQPQHF.

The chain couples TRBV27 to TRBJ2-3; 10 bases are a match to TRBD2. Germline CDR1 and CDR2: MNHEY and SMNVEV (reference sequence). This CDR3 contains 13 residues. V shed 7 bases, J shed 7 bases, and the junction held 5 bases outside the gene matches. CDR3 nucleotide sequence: TGTGCCAGCACACCTAGCGGGGGCAATACGCAGTATTTT. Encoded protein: CASTPSGGNTQYF.

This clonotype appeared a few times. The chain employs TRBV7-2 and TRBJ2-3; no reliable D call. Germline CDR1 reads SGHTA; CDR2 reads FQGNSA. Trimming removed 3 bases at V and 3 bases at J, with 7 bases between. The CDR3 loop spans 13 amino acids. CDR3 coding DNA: TGTGCCAGCAGCTTGAAGGCGACAGATACGCAGTATTTT. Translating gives CASSLKATDTQYF.

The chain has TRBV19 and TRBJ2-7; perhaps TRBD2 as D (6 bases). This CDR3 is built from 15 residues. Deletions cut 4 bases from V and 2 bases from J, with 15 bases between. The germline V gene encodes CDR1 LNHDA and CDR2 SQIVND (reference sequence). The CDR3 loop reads CASSTTRTGAYEQYF. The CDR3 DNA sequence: TGTGCCAGTAGTACAACTCGGACGGGGGCCTACGAGCAGTACTTC.

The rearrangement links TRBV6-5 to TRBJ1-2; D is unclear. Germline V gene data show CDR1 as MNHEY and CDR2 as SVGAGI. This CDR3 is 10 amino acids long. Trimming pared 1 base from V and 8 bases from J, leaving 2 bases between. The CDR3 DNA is TGTGCCAGCAGTTACTTCGGCTACACCTTC. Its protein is CASSYFGYTF.

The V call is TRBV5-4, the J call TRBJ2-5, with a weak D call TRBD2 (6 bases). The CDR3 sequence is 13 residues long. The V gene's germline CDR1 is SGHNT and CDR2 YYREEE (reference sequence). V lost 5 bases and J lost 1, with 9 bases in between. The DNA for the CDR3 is TGTGCCAGCAGAGGAGGGAGCCAAGAGACCCAGTACTTC. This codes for CASRGGSQETQYF.

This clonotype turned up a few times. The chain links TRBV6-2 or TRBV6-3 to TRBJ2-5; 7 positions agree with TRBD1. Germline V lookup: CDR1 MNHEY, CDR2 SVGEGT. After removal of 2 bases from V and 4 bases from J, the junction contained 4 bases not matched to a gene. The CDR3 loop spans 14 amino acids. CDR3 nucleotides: TGTGCCAGCAGTTACCTCCCAGGGGGAGAGACCCAGTACTTC. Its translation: CASSYLPGGETQYF.

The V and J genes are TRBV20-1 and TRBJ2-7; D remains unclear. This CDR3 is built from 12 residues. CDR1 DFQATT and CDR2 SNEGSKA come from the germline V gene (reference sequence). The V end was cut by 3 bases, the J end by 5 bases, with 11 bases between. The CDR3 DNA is TGCAGTGCTAGTATGGTCGGGCACGAGCAGTACTTC. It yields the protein CSASMVGHEQYF.

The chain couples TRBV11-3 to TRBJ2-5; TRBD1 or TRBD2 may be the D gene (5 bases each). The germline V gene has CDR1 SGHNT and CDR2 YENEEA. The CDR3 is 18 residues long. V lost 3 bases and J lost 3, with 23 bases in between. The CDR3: CASSFSGATWGGKETQYF. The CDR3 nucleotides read TGTGCCAGCAGCTTTTCCGGGGCCACTTGGGGTGGGAAAGAGACCCAGTACTTC. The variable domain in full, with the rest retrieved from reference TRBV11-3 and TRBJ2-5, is EAGVVQSPRYKIIEKKQPVAFWCNPISGHNTLYWYLQNLGQGPELLIRYENEEAVDDSQLPKDRFSAERLKGVDSTLKIQPAELGDSAVYLCASSFSGATWGGKETQYFGPGTRLLVL.

This CDR3 is CAWNQGVSNQPQHF. CDR3 nucleotide sequence: TGTGCCTGGAATCAGGGGGTTAGCAATCAGCCCCAGCATTTT. This rearrangement joins TRBV30 to TRBJ1-5; 7 bases line up with TRBD1. Germline V gene sequence: CDR1 GTSNPN, CDR2 SVGIG (reference sequence). The CDR3 is 14 amino acids. The V gene end was trimmed by 4 bases and the J gene end by 0 bases; junction bases not matched to a gene: 3.

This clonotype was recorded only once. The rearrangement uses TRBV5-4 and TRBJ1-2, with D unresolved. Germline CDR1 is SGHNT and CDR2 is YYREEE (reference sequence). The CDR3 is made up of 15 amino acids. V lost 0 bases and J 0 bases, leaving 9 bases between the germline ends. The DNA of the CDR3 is TGTGCCAGCAGCTTGGGGGTGAGGGCTAACTATGGCTACACCTTC. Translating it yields CASSLGVRANYGYTF.

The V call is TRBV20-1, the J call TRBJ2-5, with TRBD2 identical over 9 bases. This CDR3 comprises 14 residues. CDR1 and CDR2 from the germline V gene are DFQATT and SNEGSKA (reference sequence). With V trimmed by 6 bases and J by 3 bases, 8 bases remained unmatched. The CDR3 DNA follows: TGCAGTGCGCCGGGACTAGCTCATGAAGAGACCCAGTACTTC. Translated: CSAPGLAHEETQYF.

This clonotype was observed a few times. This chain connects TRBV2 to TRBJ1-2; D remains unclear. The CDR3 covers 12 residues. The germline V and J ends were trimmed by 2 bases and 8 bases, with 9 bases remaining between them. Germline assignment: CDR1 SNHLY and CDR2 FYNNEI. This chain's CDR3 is CASSESSYGYTF. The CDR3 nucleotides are TGTGCCAGCAGTGAATCCTCTTACGGCTACACCTTC.

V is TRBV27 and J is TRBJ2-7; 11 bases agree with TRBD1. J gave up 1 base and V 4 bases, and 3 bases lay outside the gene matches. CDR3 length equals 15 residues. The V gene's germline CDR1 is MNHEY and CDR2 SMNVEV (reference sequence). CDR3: CASSWTGGRSYEQYF. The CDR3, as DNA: TGTGCCAGCAGTTGGACAGGGGGCCGATCCTACGAGCAGTACTTC.